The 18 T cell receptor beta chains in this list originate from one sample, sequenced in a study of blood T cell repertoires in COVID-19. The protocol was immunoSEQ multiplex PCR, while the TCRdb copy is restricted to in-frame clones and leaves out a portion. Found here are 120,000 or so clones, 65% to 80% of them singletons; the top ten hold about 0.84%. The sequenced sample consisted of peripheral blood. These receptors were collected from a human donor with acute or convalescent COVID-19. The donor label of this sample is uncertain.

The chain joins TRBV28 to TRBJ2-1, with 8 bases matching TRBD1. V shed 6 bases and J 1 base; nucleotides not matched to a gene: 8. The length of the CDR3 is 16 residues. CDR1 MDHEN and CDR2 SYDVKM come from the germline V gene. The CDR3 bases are TGTGCCAGCAGACTCCGACAGGGGAGTTCCTACAATGAGCAGTTCTTC. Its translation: CASRLRQGSSYNEQFF.

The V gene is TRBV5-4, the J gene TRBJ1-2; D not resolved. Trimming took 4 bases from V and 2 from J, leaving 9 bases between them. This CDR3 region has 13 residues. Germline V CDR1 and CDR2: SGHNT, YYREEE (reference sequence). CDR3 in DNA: TGTGCCAGCAGCCCGGACTGGAACTATGGCTACACCTTC. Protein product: CASSPDWNYGYTF. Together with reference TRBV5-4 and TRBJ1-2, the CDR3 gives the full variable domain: ETGVTQSPTHLIKTRGQQVTLRCSSQSGHNTVSWYQQALGQGPQFIFQYYREEENGRGNFPPRFSGLQFPNYSSELNVNALELDDSALYLCASSPDWNYGYTFGSGTRLTVV.

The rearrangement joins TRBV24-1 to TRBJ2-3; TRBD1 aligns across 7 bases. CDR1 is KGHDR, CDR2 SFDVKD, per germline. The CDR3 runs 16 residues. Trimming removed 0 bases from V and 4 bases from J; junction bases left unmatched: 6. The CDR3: CATSDLRTGIADTQYF. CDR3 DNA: TGTGCCACCAGTGATTTGCGGACAGGAATCGCAGATACGCAGTATTTT.

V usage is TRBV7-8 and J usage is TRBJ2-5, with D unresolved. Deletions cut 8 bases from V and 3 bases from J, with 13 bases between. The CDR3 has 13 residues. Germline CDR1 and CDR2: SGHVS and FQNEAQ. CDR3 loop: CASCRERKETQYF. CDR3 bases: TGTGCCAGCTGTCGTGAGCGAAAAGAGACCCAGTACTTC.

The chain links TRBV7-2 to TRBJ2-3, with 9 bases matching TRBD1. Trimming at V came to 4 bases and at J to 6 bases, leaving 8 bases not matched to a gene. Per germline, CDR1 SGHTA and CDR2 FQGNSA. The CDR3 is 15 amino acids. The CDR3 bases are TGTGCCAGCAGCTCACCTGGGACAGGGCGCGATACGCAGTATTTT. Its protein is CASSSPGTGRDTQYF.

The CDR3 is CATSRARTGVLEKLFF. CDR3 bases: TGTGCCACCAGCAGAGCTAGGACAGGGGTTCTTGAAAAACTGTTTTTT. V is TRBV15 and J is TRBJ1-4; 9 positions match TRBD1. The germline CDR1 and CDR2 sequences are LNHNV and YYDKDF (reference sequence). The CDR3 totals 16 residues. Trimming at V came to 1 base and at J to 7 bases, leaving 7 bases not matched to a gene.

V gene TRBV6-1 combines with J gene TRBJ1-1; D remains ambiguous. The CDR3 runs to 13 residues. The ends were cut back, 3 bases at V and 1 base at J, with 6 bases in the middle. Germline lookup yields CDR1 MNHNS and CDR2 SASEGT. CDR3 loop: CASSEGGNTEAFF. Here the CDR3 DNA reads TGTGCCAGCAGTGAGGGAGGGAACACTGAAGCTTTCTTT.

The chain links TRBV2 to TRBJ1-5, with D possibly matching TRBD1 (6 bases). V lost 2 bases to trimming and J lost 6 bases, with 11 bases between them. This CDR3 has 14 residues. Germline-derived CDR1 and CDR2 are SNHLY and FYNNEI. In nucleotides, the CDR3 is TGTGCCAGCAGTGAAAGGGGGGGCGGTCAGCCCCAGCATTTT. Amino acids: CASSERGGGQPQHF. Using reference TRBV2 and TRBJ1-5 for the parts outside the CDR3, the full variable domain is EPEVTQTPSHQVTQMGQEVILRCVPISNHLYFYWYRQILGQKVEFLVSFYNNEISEKSEIFDDQFSVERPDGSNFTLKIRSTKLEDSAMYFCASSERGGGQPQHFGDGTRLSIL.

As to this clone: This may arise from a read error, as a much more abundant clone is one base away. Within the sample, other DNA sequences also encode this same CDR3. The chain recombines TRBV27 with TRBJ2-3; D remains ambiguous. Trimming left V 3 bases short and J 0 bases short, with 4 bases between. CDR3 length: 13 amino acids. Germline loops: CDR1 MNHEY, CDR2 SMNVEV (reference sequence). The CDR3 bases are TGTGCCAGCAGTTTTTATAGCACAGATACGCAGTATTTT. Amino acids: CASSFYSTDTQYF.

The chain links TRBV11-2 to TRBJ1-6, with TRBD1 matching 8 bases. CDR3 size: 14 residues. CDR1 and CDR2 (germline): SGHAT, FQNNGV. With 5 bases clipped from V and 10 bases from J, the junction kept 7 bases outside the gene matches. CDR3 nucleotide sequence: TGTGCCAGCAGCATACAGGGGGTCGGGTCACCCCTCCACTTT. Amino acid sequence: CASSIQGVGSPLHF.

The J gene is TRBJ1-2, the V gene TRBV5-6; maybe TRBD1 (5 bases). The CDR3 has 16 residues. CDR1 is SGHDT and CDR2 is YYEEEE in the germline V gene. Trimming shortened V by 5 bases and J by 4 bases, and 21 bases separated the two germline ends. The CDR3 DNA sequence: TGTGCCAGCAGATCTACCCGGGACGGGAGCCTCTATGGCTACACCTTC. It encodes CASRSTRDGSLYGYTF.

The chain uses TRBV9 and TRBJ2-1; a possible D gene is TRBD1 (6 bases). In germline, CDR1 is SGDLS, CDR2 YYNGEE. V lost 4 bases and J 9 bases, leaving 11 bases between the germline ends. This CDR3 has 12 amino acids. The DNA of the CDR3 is TGTGCCAGCAGCCTGACAGGTACTGAGCAGTTCTTC. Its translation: CASSLTGTEQFF.

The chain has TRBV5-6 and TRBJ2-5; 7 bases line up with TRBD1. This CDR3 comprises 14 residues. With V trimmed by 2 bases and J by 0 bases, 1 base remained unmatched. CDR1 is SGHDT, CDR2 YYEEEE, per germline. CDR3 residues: CASSLQGYQETQYF. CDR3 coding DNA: TGTGCCAGCAGCTTACAGGGGTACCAAGAGACCCAGTACTTC. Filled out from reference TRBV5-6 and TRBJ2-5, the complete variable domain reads DAGVTQSPTHLIKTRGQQVTLRCSPKSGHDTVSWYQQALGQGPQFIFQYYEEEERQRGNFPDRFSGHQFPNYSSELNVNALLLGDSALYLCASSLQGYQETQYFGPGTRLLVL.

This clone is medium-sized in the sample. The CDR3 spells CASSFGIAANEQFF. CDR3 nucleotide sequence: TGTGCCAGCAGCTTCGGGATAGCGGCAAATGAGCAGTTCTTC. The V and J genes are TRBV7-8 and TRBJ2-1, with a tentative D call TRBD2 (6 bases). Deletions cut 3 bases from V and 7 bases from J, with 13 bases between. This CDR3 comprises 14 residues. Germline assignment: CDR1 SGHVS and CDR2 FQNEAQ.

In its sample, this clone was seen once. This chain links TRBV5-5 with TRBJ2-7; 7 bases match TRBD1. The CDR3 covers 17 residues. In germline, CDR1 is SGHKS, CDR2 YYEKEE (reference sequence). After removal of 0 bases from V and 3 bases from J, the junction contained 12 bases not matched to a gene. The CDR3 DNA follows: TGTGCCAGCAGCTTGGGGGGCCTCAGGGGGACCCACTACGAGCAGTACTTC. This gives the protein CASSLGGLRGTHYEQYF.

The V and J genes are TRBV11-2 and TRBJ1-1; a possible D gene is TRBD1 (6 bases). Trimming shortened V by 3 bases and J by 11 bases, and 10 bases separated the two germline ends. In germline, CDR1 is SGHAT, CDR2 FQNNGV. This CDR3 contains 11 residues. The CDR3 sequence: CASSFGQGAFF. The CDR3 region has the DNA TGTGCCAGCAGCTTTGGGCAGGGGGCTTTCTTT.

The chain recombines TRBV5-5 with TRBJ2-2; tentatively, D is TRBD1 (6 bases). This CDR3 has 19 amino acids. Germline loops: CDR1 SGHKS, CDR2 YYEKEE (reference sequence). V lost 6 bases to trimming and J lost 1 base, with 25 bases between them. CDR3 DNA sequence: TGTGCCAGCACCACACTACCAACACAGGGACCGCGGAACACCGGGGAGCTGTTTTTT. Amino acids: CASTTLPTQGPRNTGELFF. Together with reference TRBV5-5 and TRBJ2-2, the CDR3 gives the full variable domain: DAGVTQSPTHLIKTRGQQVTLRCSPISGHKSVSWYQQVLGQGPQFIFQYYEKEERGRGNFPDRFSARQFPNYSSELNVNALLLGDSALYLCASTTLPTQGPRNTGELFFGEGSRLTVL.

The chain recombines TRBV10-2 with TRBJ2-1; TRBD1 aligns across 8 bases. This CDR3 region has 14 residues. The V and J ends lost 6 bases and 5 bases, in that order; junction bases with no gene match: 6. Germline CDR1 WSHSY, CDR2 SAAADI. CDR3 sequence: CASRDRVVNNEQFF. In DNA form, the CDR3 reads TGCGCCAGCAGGGACAGGGTAGTAAACAATGAGCAGTTCTTC.